The 28 T cell receptor beta chains below come from one sample, sequenced in a study of beta chain features in type 1 diabetes. Reverse transcription of all isolated RNA meant that expressed TCRB transcripts were sequenced. The data were produced by immunoSEQ multiplex PCR, yet TCRdb's version contains in-frame clones alone and is incomplete. In the table there are about 740,000 clones, roughly 13% of which are singletons. Their specific antigens are unknown. Study-wide findings and caveats: Moderate but significant shortening of TCRB CDR3s was recorded in all four CD4+ subsets from Type 1 diabetes patients.

The sequenced sample consisted of naive CD4+ T cells from blood. All receptors derive from a man younger than 30 with type 1 diabetes.

V and J are TRBV7-8 and TRBJ2-5, with D perhaps matching TRBD2 (6 bases). V gave up 4 bases and J gave up 3 bases, with 15 bases separating them. Germline V gene sequence: CDR1 SGHVS, CDR2 FQNEAQ. CDR3 length: 15 residues. DNA of the CDR3: TGTGCCAGCAGCTCCCCCGGGACTTTGAAAGAGACCCAGTACTTC. Translated, it gives CASSSPGTLKETQYF.

This clone was seen once. The V and J genes are TRBV27 and TRBJ2-7, with TRBD2 matching 13 bases. Germline V gene sequence: CDR1 MNHEY, CDR2 SMNVEV (reference sequence). CDR3 length equals 15 residues. V lost 5 bases, J lost 5 bases, and 6 bases stayed unmatched. DNA for the CDR3: TGTGCCAGCAGTATACTAGCGGGGGGGTCCGACGAGCAGTACTTC. This translates into CASSILAGGSDEQYF.

The J gene is TRBJ1-1, the V gene TRBV19; D gene ambiguous. This CDR3 contains 11 residues. Germline V CDR1 and CDR2: LNHDA, SQIVND (reference sequence). V was trimmed by 7 bases and J by 0 bases, leaving 3 bases between them. CDR3 sequence: CASMMNTEAFF. Here the CDR3 DNA reads TGTGCCAGTATGATGAACACTGAAGCTTTCTTT.

This clone was seen only a few times. V and J are TRBV27 and TRBJ2-1; D is tentatively TRBD1 or TRBD2 (6 bases each). The V end was cut by 10 bases, the J end by 10 bases, with 17 bases between. The length of the CDR3 is 12 residues. In germline, CDR1 is MNHEY, CDR2 SMNVEV (reference sequence). The CDR3 bases are TGTGCCATGGGACCTCTCGGGGGCGAGCAGTTCTTC. Encoded protein: CAMGPLGGEQFF.

In its sample, this clone was seen a few times. Other nucleotide sequences in the sample specify the same CDR3. The chain employs TRBV5-4 and TRBJ1-1; D is ambiguous. The V and J ends lost 2 bases and 2 bases respectively, with 4 bases between them. The CDR3 covers 12 residues. Germline V gene data show CDR1 as SGHNT and CDR2 as YYREEE (reference sequence). The DNA of the CDR3 is TGTGCCAGCAGCTTCACAAACACTGAAGCTTTCTTT. Translated, it gives CASSFTNTEAFF.

This clone came up a few times. The chain carries TRBV28 and TRBJ1-5, with 8 positions matching TRBD1. V lost 6 bases and J lost 7; bases outside the gene matches: 8. The CDR3 is 14 residues long. Per germline, CDR1 MDHEN and CDR2 SYDVKM. The CDR3 region is CASRPDRDGQPQHF. In DNA, the CDR3 is TGTGCCAGCAGACCGGACAGGGACGGGCAGCCCCAGCATTTT.

This clone was observed a few times. The J gene is TRBJ2-5, the V gene TRBV19; TRBD2 matches 10 bases. Germline values: CDR1 LNHDA, CDR2 SQIVND (reference sequence). V lost 7 bases to trimming and J lost 4 bases; unmatched junction nucleotides: 9. The CDR3 loop spans 15 amino acids. Here the CDR3 DNA reads TGTGCCAGTAAGGATAGCGGGGGGCGAGGAGAGACCCAGTACTTC. This codes for CASKDSGGRGETQYF.

The J gene is TRBJ1-3, the V gene TRBV29-1, with TRBD1 matching over 7 bases. There are 13 residues in the CDR3. V trimming: 7 bases; J trimming: 3 bases; junction bases outside the gene matches: 6. Germline CDR1 and CDR2: SQVTM and ANQGSEA. As DNA, the CDR3 is TGCAGCGCCTGGACAGGCGATGGAAACACCATATATTTT. This gives the protein CSAWTGDGNTIYF. Combining the CDR3 with reference TRBV29-1 and TRBJ1-3 gives the whole variable domain SAVISQKPSRDICQRGTSLTIQCQVDSQVTMMFWYRQQPGQSLTLIATANQGSEATYESGFVIDKFPISRPNLTFSTLTVSNMSPEDSSIYLCSAWTGDGNTIYFGEGSWLTVV.

This clone occurred a few times. The CDR3 here is CAWSVGLWNTEAFF. CDR3 DNA sequence: TGTGCCTGGAGTGTCGGCCTTTGGAACACTGAAGCTTTCTTT. The gene calls are TRBV30 and TRBJ1-1; D is unresolved. V lost 0 bases and J lost 1, with 9 bases in between. This CDR3 is 14 amino acids long. Germline V gene sequence: CDR1 GTSNPN, CDR2 SVGIG (reference sequence). The full variable domain, completed using reference TRBV30 and TRBJ1-1, is SQTIHQWPATLVQPVGSPLSLECTVEGTSNPNLYWYRQAAGRGLQLLFYSVGIGQISSEVPQNLSASRPQDRQFILSSKKLLLSDSGFYLCAWSVGLWNTEAFFGQGTRLTVV.

This chain uses TRBV18 with TRBJ2-1, with a tentative D call TRBD2 (5 bases). This CDR3 is 14 amino acids long. Germline V lookup: CDR1 KGHSH, CDR2 LQKENI. The germline V and J ends were trimmed by 2 bases and 8 bases, with 13 bases remaining between them. Written as DNA, the CDR3 is TGTGCCAGCTCACCAGTAGCGCCCACCGATGAGCAGTTCTTC. Protein: CASSPVAPTDEQFF.

This clone was picked up a small number of times. The rearrangement links TRBV7-2 to TRBJ1-1; 10 bases line up with TRBD1. Germline CDR1 and CDR2: SGHTA and FQGNSA. The CDR3 is made up of 14 amino acids. V lost 5 bases, J lost 4 bases, and 4 bases stayed unmatched. CDR3 sequence reads: CASSARQGATEAFF. In DNA, the CDR3 is TGTGCCAGCAGCGCCAGACAGGGGGCCACTGAAGCTTTCTTT.

J is TRBJ2-3 and V is TRBV5-1; D uncertain. The V gene lost 0 bases and the J gene lost 3 bases, with 11 bases spanning the gap. The CDR3 spans 15 residues. The germline gives CDR1 SGHRS, CDR2 YFSETQ. The CDR3 spells CASSLADSGTDTQYF. The CDR3 DNA reads as TGCGCCAGCAGCTTGGCGGATAGTGGAACAGATACGCAGTATTTT.

V and J are TRBV13 and TRBJ2-3; D remains ambiguous. CDR1 PRHDT and CDR2 FYEKMQ come from the germline V gene (reference sequence). V was trimmed by 3 bases and J by 5 bases, leaving 15 bases between them. The CDR3 is 15 residues long. CDR3 sequence (DNA): TGTGCCAGCAGCTTCGATCGGACCCCTATAGATACGCAGTATTTT. As protein: CASSFDRTPIDTQYF.

The genes are TRBV7-9 and TRBJ1-4; D is undetermined. The length of the CDR3 is 15 residues. Trimming shortened V by 5 bases and J by 6 bases, and 16 bases separated the two germline ends. CDR1 is SEHNR and CDR2 is FQNEAQ in the germline V gene (reference sequence). The CDR3 sequence: CASSATDIGDEKLFF. DNA for the CDR3: TGTGCCAGCAGCGCGACGGATATTGGTGATGAAAAACTGTTTTTT.

This clone was observed a handful of times. The gene calls are TRBV7-8 and TRBJ2-2; TRBD1 aligns across 11 bases. The trim removed 4 bases at V and 4 bases at J, leaving 5 bases unmatched. CDR3 size: 16 residues. Looked up from germline, CDR1 is SGHVS and CDR2 is FQNEAQ. Written as DNA, the CDR3 is TGTGCCAGCAGCTCCTCGGGACAGGGGGTCACCGGGGAGCTGTTTTTT. It yields the protein CASSSSGQGVTGELFF.

The genes are TRBV4-1 and TRBJ2-1, with TRBD2 matching over 11 bases. The CDR3 is 15 amino acids. The junction had 4 bases not matched to a gene; V was cut back by 4 bases and J by 5 bases. Germline CDR1 MGHRA, CDR2 YSYEKL. CDR3 region: CASSRLAGLDNEQFF. DNA of the CDR3: TGCGCCAGCAGCCGACTAGCGGGGCTCGACAATGAGCAGTTCTTC.

The table lists this clone with a few counts. The gene calls are TRBV30 and TRBJ1-2; D gene ambiguous. V lost 0 bases to trimming and J lost 4 bases, with 12 bases between them. From germline, CDR1 is GTSNPN and CDR2 SVGIG (reference sequence). The CDR3 is 14 residues long. The CDR3 DNA reads as TGTGCCTGGAGTGTACGAGGGCTCGGCTATGGCTACACCTTC. Translating it yields CAWSVRGLGYGYTF. The whole variable domain, remainder taken from reference TRBV30 and TRBJ1-2, is SQTIHQWPATLVQPVGSPLSLECTVEGTSNPNLYWYRQAAGRGLQLLFYSVGIGQISSEVPQNLSASRPQDRQFILSSKKLLLSDSGFYLCAWSVRGLGYGYTFGSGTRLTVV.

The rearrangement uses TRBV28 and TRBJ2-7; 7 nucleotides agree with TRBD1. Germline V gene data show CDR1 as MDHEN and CDR2 as SYDVKM. The CDR3 extends over 14 amino acids. V gave up 4 bases and J gave up 2 bases; unmatched junction bases: 5. The CDR3 bases are TGTGCCAGCAGTTCAGGGACAGACGCCTACGAGCAGTACTTC. This codes for CASSSGTDAYEQYF.

This clone was counted a few times. This sequence joins TRBV18 and TRBJ1-5, with TRBD1 as a possible D gene (6 bases). Trimming took 2 bases from V and 5 from J, leaving 10 bases between them. The CDR3 has 14 amino acids. CDR1 and CDR2 from the germline V gene are KGHSH and LQKENI. CDR3 DNA: TGTGCCAGCTCACCAACAGGGATCGATCAGCCCCAGCATTTT. Protein sequence: CASSPTGIDQPQHF.

This clone has only a few counts. V is TRBV5-1 and J is TRBJ2-7; a possible D gene is TRBD2 (7 bases). This CDR3 has 14 residues. V lost 5 bases and J 5 bases, leaving 17 bases between the germline ends. Germline V gene data show CDR1 as SGHRS and CDR2 as YFSETQ. CDR3 sequence reads: CASRDGRGNHEQYF. In DNA form, the CDR3 reads TGCGCCAGCAGGGATGGGAGGGGGAACCACGAGCAGTACTTC.

The chain combines TRBV9 with TRBJ2-5; D not certain. The CDR3 extends over 12 amino acids. The V gene lost 3 bases and the J gene lost 7 bases, with 10 bases spanning the gap. Germline lookup yields CDR1 SGDLS and CDR2 YYNGEE. The CDR3 DNA reads TGTGCCAGCAGCGACCCAAGGCGGACCCAGTACTTC. Encoded protein: CASSDPRRTQYF.

This clone has only one observation. DNA for the CDR3: TGCGCCAGCAGTACAGGTCAACTTGAAGCTTTCTTT. Amino acids: CASSTGQLEAFF. The V call is TRBV5-1, the J call TRBJ1-1, with a weak D call TRBD1 (5 bases). Trimming removed 5 bases from V and 7 bases from J, with 12 bases in between. CDR1 and CDR2 from the germline V gene are SGHRS and YFSETQ. The CDR3 has 12 residues.

A few counts support this clone. Other DNA sequences of this sample code for an identical CDR3. The chain employs TRBV6-5 and TRBJ1-1, with D possibly TRBD1 on 6 matching bases. The CDR3 contains 14 residues. Deletions cut 6 bases from V and 0 bases from J, with 11 bases between. Germline CDR1 reads MNHEY; CDR2 reads SVGAGI. Here the CDR3 reads CASSPDRLNTEAFF. CDR3 DNA sequence: TGTGCCAGCAGCCCTGACAGGTTGAACACTGAAGCTTTCTTT.

V gene TRBV18 combines with J gene TRBJ1-1; the D gene is possibly TRBD1 (6 bases). The CDR3 is 17 residues long. Germline loops: CDR1 KGHSH, CDR2 LQKENI. V lost 0 bases to trimming and J lost 6 bases, with 20 bases between them. The CDR3 sequence is CASSPPQGLSAEAEAFF. The CDR3 DNA sequence: TGTGCCAGCTCACCACCGCAGGGGCTCTCGGCAGAGGCTGAAGCTTTCTTT.

The J gene is TRBJ1-6, the V gene TRBV15; TRBD1 might be the D (5 bases). Trimming cost V 0 bases and J 10 bases, with 19 bases left between them. Germline V gene sequence: CDR1 LNHNV, CDR2 YYDKDF (reference sequence). The CDR3 sequence is 17 residues long. CDR3 region: CATSREGQDPPSSPLHF. CDR3 bases: TGTGCCACCAGCAGAGAGGGGCAGGACCCCCCTTCGTCACCCCTCCACTTT. The full variable domain, in which reference TRBV15 and TRBJ1-6 provide the parts outside the CDR3, is DAMVIQNPRYQVTQFGKPVTLSCSQTLNHNVMYWYQQKSSQAPKLLFHYYDKDFNNEADTPDNFQSRRPNTSFCFLDIRSPGLGDTAMYLCATSREGQDPPSSPLHFGNGTRLTVT.

The V gene is TRBV5-1, the J gene TRBJ2-3; a weak D match, TRBD2 (7 bases). Germline V lookup: CDR1 SGHRS, CDR2 YFSETQ. Between the trimmed V and J ends, which lost 1 base and 4 bases, there was a span of 13 bases. This CDR3 spans 15 amino acids. In nucleotides, the CDR3 is TGCGCCAGCAGCTTGTCCGGGGGGCCCGCAGATACGCAGTATTTT. It specifies CASSLSGGPADTQYF.

This clone was detected a few times. The chain links TRBV28 to TRBJ2-1; D gene ambiguous. Germline CDR1 reads MDHEN; CDR2 reads SYDVKM. Deletions cut 2 bases from V and 5 bases from J, with 16 bases between. The CDR3 runs to 16 residues. The CDR3, as DNA: TGTGCCAGCAGTTTACACGGACCCCACATAAACAATGAGCAGTTCTTC. This codes for CASSLHGPHINNEQFF. Combining the CDR3 with reference TRBV28 and TRBJ2-1 gives the whole variable domain DVKVTQSSRYLVKRTGEKVFLECVQDMDHENMFWYRQDPGLGLRLIYFSYDVKMKEKGDIPEGYSVSREKKERFSLILESASTNQTSMYLCASSLHGPHINNEQFFGPGTRLTVL.

This clone was seen more than once but under ten times. The chain is built from TRBV7-6 and TRBJ2-7; weak D call: TRBD1 (6 bases). Germline CDR1 SGHVS, CDR2 FNYEAQ. This CDR3 has 14 amino acids. The germline V and J ends were trimmed by 3 bases and 6 bases, with 15 bases remaining between them. The CDR3 DNA sequence: TGTGCCAGCAGCTTGACACAGGGACCTACCGAGCAGTACTTC. This encodes CASSLTQGPTEQYF.